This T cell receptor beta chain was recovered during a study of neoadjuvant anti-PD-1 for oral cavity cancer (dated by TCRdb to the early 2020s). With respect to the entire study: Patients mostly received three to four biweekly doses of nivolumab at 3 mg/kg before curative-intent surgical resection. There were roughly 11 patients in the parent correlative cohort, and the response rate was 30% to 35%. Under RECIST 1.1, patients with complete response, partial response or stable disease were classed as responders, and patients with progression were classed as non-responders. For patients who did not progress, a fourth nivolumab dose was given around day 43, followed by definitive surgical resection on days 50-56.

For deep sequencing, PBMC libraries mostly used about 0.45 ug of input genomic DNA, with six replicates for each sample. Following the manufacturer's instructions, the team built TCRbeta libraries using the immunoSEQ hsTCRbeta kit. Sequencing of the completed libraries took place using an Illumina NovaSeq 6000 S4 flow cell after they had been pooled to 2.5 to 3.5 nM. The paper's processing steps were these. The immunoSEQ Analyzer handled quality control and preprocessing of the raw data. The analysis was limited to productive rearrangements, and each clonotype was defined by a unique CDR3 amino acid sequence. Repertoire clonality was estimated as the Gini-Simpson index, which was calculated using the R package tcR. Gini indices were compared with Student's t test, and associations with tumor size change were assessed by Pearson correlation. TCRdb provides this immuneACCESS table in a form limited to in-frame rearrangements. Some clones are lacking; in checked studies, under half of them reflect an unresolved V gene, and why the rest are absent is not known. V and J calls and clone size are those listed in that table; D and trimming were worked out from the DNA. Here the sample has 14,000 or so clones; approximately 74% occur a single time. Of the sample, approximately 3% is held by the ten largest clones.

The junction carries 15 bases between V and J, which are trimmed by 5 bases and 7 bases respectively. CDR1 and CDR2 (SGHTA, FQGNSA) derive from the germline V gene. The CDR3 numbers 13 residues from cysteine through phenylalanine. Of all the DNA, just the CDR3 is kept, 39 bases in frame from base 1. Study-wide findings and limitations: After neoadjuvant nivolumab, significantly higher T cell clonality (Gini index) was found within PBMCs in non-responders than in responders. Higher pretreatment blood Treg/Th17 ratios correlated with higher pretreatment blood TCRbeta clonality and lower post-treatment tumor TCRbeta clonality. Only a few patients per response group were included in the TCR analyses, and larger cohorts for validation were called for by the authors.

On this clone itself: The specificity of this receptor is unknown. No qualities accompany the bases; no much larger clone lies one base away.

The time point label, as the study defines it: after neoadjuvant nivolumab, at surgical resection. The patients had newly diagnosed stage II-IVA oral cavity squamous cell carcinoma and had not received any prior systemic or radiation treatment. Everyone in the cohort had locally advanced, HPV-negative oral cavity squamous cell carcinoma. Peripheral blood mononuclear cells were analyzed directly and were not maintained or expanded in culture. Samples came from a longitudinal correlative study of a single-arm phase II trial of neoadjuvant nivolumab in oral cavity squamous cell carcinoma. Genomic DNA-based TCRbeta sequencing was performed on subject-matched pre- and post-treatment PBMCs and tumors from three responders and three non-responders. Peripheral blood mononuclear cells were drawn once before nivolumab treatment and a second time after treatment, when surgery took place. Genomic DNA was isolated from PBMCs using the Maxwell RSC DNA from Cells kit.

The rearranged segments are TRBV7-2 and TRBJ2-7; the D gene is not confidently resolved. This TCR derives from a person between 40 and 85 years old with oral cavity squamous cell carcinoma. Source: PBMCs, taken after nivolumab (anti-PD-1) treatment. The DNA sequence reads TGTGCCAGCAGCCTAACGCCCGGATCTGAGCAGTACTTC. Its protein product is CASSLTPGSEQYF.